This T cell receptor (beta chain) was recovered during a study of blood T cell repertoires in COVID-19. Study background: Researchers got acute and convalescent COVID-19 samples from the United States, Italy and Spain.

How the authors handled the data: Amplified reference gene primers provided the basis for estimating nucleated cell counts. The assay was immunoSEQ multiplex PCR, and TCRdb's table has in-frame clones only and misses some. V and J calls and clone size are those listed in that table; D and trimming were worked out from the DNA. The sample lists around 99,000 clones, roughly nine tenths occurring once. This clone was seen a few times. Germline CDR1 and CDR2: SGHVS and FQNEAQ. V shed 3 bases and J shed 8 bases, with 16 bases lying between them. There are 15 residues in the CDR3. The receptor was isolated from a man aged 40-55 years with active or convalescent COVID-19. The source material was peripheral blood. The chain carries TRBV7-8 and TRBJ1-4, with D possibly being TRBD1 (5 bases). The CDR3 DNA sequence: TGTGCCAGCAGCTTTTGGGCAGGGTTAAGGGAAAAACTGTTTTTT. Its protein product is CASSFWAGLREKLFF. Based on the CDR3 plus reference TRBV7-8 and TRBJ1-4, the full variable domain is GAGVSQSPRYKVAKRGQDVALRCDPISGHVSLFWYQQALGQGPEFLTYFQNEAQLDKSGLPSDRFFAERPEGSVSTLKIQRTQQEDSAVYLCASSFWAGLREKLFFGSGTQLSVL.